Below, 28 T cell receptor beta chains from the same sample are listed, as sequenced in a study of regulatory T cells in long-lasting Graves disease (TCRdb year 2021). The sample's time point, from its label and the paper: newly diagnosed GD, antithyroid drugs for less than 3 months. For both TCR sequencing and RNA sequencing, RNA was extracted from PBMCs using TRIzol. The receptor library was made with multiplex PCR. TCRdb records Illumina HiSeq 4000 as the sequencer. CDR3 regions were amplified by Arm-PCR with iRepertoire HTBI primers to construct TCR beta libraries. TCRdb redid the processing of the public reads, applying fastp at Q25 and MiXCR, and retained in-frame beta chains. Rows are combined by CDR3 protein, so each entry shows the most common genes and DNA. A total of roughly 500,000 distinct CDR3 sequences appear in this sample, 9.5% to 15% of them only once. The biggest ten clones account for 7.5% to 9% of the sample.

This same sample was also part of a study on T cells in Graves' hyperthyroidism and ophthalmopathy.

This specimen was peripheral blood mononuclear cells (PBMCs), taken at new diagnosis, from a patient treated with antithyroid drugs. The receptors stem from a woman in her thirties with Graves disease. Donor details come from another sample of the same person, matched by shared clones.

Concerning this clonotype: A much more abundant neighbour one base away suggests this may be a read error. The chain carries TRBV20-1 and TRBJ1-5; TRBD1 aligns across 9 bases. The length of the CDR3 is 15 residues. Trimming removed 1 base from V and 6 bases from J; junction bases left unmatched: 7. Per germline, CDR1 DFQATT and CDR2 SNEGSKA (reference sequence). The CDR3 here is CSARGGTGIGQPQHF. CDR3 bases: TGCAGTGCTAGAGGGGGGACAGGGATCGGTCAGCCCCAGCATTTT.

V and J are TRBV27 and TRBJ2-2; D tentatively fits TRBD1 or TRBD2 (6 bases each). Germline CDR1 and CDR2: MNHEY and SMNVEV (reference sequence). CDR3 length: 18 amino acids. V was clipped by 4 bases and J by 1 base, with 19 bases between them. This CDR3 is CASSWGLGGGLNTGELFF. CDR3 DNA: TGTGCCAGCAGTTGGGGGCTTGGTGGGGGGCTGAACACCGGGGAGCTGTTTTTT.

This clonotype was seen many times. V is TRBV30 and J is TRBJ2-7; D remains unclear. The CDR3 runs to 16 residues. Between the trimmed V and J ends, which lost 2 bases and 1 base, there was a span of 18 bases. Germline-derived CDR1 and CDR2 are GTSNPN and SVGIG (reference sequence). Written as DNA, the CDR3 is TGTGCCTGGAGTTACATTGAGGCCACTTCTTCCTACGAGCAGTACTTC. Protein product: CAWSYIEATSSYEQYF. The variable domain in full, completed from reference TRBV30 and TRBJ2-7, reads SQTIHQWPATLVQPVGSPLSLECTVEGTSNPNLYWYRQAAGRGLQLLFYSVGIGQISSEVPQNLSASRPQDRQFILSSKKLLLSDSGFYLCAWSYIEATSSYEQYFGPGTRLTVT.

This clonotype has more than one count but fewer than ten. The CDR3 DNA follows: TGTGCCAGCAGTTTTGAGGGGAGGCGAGCAGATACGCAGTATTTT. It yields the protein CASSFEGRRADTQYF. The chain links TRBV12-3 or TRBV12-4 to TRBJ2-3; weak D call: TRBD2 (6 bases). The CDR3 runs to 15 residues. Trimming removed 3 bases at V and 4 bases at J, with 14 bases between.

This clonotype was observed at least ten times. The chain carries TRBV12-3 or TRBV12-4 and TRBJ2-3, with 8 positions matching TRBD1. Unmatched junction bases numbered 11, after V lost 2 bases and J lost 4 bases. The CDR3 is 17 amino acids. The CDR3 sequence: CASSLLSRDRKSDTQYF. CDR3 in DNA: TGTGCCAGCAGTTTACTGTCCCGGGACAGGAAATCAGATACGCAGTATTTT.

This clonotype was recorded at least ten times. The rearrangement joins TRBV11-1 to TRBJ2-1; D not certain. Deletions cut 2 bases from V and 5 bases from J, with 10 bases between. The germline V gene has CDR1 SGHAT and CDR2 FQDESV (reference sequence). The CDR3 is 14 residues long. The CDR3, as DNA: TGTGCCAGCAGCTTAAGGAGTGGGCACAATGAGCAGTTCTTC. Translated, it gives CASSLRSGHNEQFF.

The chain carries TRBV28 and TRBJ2-1; TRBD1 matches 7 bases. This CDR3 is 13 amino acids long. Germline CDR1 and CDR2: MDHEN and SYDVKM. V was pared by 10 bases and J by 7 bases, with 10 bases of the junction left unmatched. This CDR3 is CATARQGANEQFF. Written as DNA, the CDR3 is TGTGCCACCGCGAGACAGGGTGCGAATGAGCAGTTCTTC.

A few counts support this clonotype. This chain links TRBV5-1 with TRBJ2-5; tentative D call: TRBD1 (5 bases). The V and J ends lost 0 bases and 1 base respectively, with 13 bases between them. The CDR3 is made up of 16 amino acids. CDR1 SGHRS and CDR2 YFSETQ come from the germline V gene. CDR3 bases: TGCGCCAGCAGCTTGGAGGTAGGACAATTCCAAGAGACCCAGTACTTC. It encodes CASSLEVGQFQETQYF.

In its sample, this clonotype was seen many times. V and J are TRBV2 and TRBJ2-4, with 9 bases identical to TRBD1. The CDR3 consists of 14 residues. V lost 1 base to trimming and J lost 9 bases; unmatched junction nucleotides: 4. Germline CDR1 reads SNHLY; CDR2 reads FYNNEI. The CDR3 reads CASSEDRGRGIQYF. The CDR3 DNA is TGTGCCAGCAGTGAAGACAGGGGGCGAGGCATTCAGTACTTC. The full variable domain, rest sourced from reference TRBV2 and TRBJ2-4, is EPEVTQTPSHQVTQMGQEVILRCVPISNHLYFYWYRQILGQKVEFLVSFYNNEISEKSEIFDDQFSVERPDGSNFTLKIRSTKLEDSAMYFCASSEDRGRGIQYFGAGTRLSVL.

This clonotype was counted only a few times. The gene calls are TRBV29-1 and TRBJ2-7; 7 positions agree with TRBD2. The CDR3 spans 13 residues. Germline loops: CDR1 SQVTM, CDR2 ANQGSEA. V shed 5 bases, J shed 0 bases, and the junction held 4 bases outside the gene matches. The CDR3 region is CSVQRESSYEQYF. The CDR3 region has the DNA TGCAGCGTTCAGCGGGAAAGCTCCTACGAGCAGTACTTC.

In this sample, this clonotype turned up a few times. The V gene is TRBV2, the J gene TRBJ2-7, with 7 nucleotides matching TRBD2. V was pared by 6 bases and J by 5 bases, with 7 bases of the junction left unmatched. This CDR3 contains 13 residues. Germline CDR1 reads SNHLY; CDR2 reads FYNNEI. CDR3 nucleotides: TGTGCCAGCAGGGAGACTAGCAGGCACGAGCAGTACTTC. Protein sequence: CASRETSRHEQYF.

In its sample, this clonotype was seen a few times. The J gene is TRBJ2-1, the V gene TRBV6-1, with D perhaps TRBD1 (5 bases). The V gene's germline CDR1 is MNHNS and CDR2 SASEGT. The CDR3 has 12 amino acids. V was pared by 6 bases and J by 9 bases, with 12 bases between. CDR3 amino acids: CASRGRVSEQFF. Written as DNA, the CDR3 is TGTGCCAGCAGGGGCAGGGTGAGTGAGCAGTTCTTC.

Many counts were recorded for this clonotype. J is TRBJ2-5 and V is TRBV11-2; D unclear. Germline-derived CDR1 and CDR2 are SGHAT and FQNNGV. The CDR3 has 16 amino acids. V was trimmed by 3 bases and J by 1 base, leaving 15 bases between them. This CDR3 reads CASSLMETRRQETQYF. CDR3 bases: TGTGCCAGCAGCTTGATGGAGACCCGGCGCCAAGAGACCCAGTACTTC.

This clonotype was observed many times. V is TRBV7-2 and J is TRBJ1-3, with D unclear. V was trimmed by 3 bases and J by 0 bases, leaving 9 bases between them. The CDR3 has 15 residues. Germline lookup yields CDR1 SGHTA and CDR2 FQGNSA. The CDR3 region has the DNA TGTGCCAGCAGCTTTTACAGTGACTCTGGAAACACCATATATTTT. Translating it yields CASSFYSDSGNTIYF.

This clonotype has a count of ten or more. The chain's CDR3 is CASSLAPGVGTEAFF. CDR3 nucleotides: TGTGCCAGCAGCTTAGCGCCGGGGGTAGGGACTGAAGCTTTCTTT. The chain carries TRBV7-2 and TRBJ1-1; D perhaps matches TRBD1 (5 bases). Germline assignment: CDR1 SGHTA and CDR2 FQGNSA. Trimming left V 0 bases short and J 5 bases short, with 13 bases between. CDR3 length: 15 amino acids.

This clonotype was recorded at least ten times. CDR3 in amino acids: CASRVQGGTDTQYF. CDR3 DNA sequence: TGCGCCAGCAGAGTGCAGGGGGGTACAGATACGCAGTATTTT. The J gene is TRBJ2-3, the V gene TRBV5-1; D is possibly TRBD1 (7 bases). Germline loops: CDR1 SGHRS, CDR2 YFSETQ. The CDR3 runs 14 residues. V was shortened by 5 bases and J by 3 bases, with 13 bases between the two germline ends.

A word on this clonotype: A read error may explain this, as a much larger clone is one base away. The DNA for the CDR3 is TGTACCAGCAGCTTAGAGAGAGACACTGAAGCTTTCTTT. Protein sequence: CTSSLERDTEAFF. This rearrangement joins TRBV11-2 to TRBJ1-1; D is uncertain. The CDR3 is 13 amino acids. Germline V gives CDR1 SGHAT, CDR2 FQNNGV.

This clonotype was detected ten times or more. V usage is TRBV20-1 and J usage is TRBJ2-1; D ambiguous. Germline V CDR1 and CDR2: DFQATT, SNEGSKA (reference sequence). The CDR3 covers 12 residues. V was cut by 3 bases and J by 4 bases, with 7 bases left in between. The CDR3 is CSASEAYNEQFF. CDR3 DNA: TGCAGTGCTAGTGAGGCGTACAATGAGCAGTTCTTC.

This clonotype occurred many times. V usage is TRBV7-2 and J usage is TRBJ1-6; D remains ambiguous. Per germline, CDR1 SGHTA and CDR2 FQGNSA. This CDR3 comprises 13 residues. Trimming shortened V by 2 bases and J by 8 bases, and 7 bases separated the two germline ends. This CDR3 is CASSLLEDSPLHF. For the CDR3, the DNA is TGTGCCAGCAGCTTACTCGAGGATTCACCCCTCCACTTT. Full variable domain (rest looked up from reference TRBV7-2 and TRBJ1-6): GAGVSQSPSNKVTEKGKDVELRCDPISGHTALYWYRQSLGQGLEFLIYFQGNSAPDKSGLPSDRFSAERTGGSVSTLTIQRTQQEDSAVYLCASSLLEDSPLHFGNGTRLTVT.

V usage is TRBV9 and J usage is TRBJ1-2; D remains unclear. This CDR3 has 12 amino acids. CDR1 is SGDLS, CDR2 YYNGEE, per germline. The germline V and J ends were trimmed by 3 bases and 8 bases, with 11 bases remaining between them. CDR3 DNA: TGTGCCAGCAGCGCAGGACCAACGGGCTACACCTTC. Protein: CASSAGPTGYTF. Using reference TRBV9 and TRBJ1-2 for the parts outside the CDR3, the full variable domain is DSGVTQTPKHLITATGQRVTLRCSPRSGDLSVYWYQQSLDQGLQFLIQYYNGEERAKGNILERFSAQQFPDLHSELNLSSLELGDSALYFCASSAGPTGYTFGSGTRLTVV.

Of note for this clonotype: A far bigger clonotype differs at one base, so this is likely a read error. The chain couples TRBV6-1 to TRBJ2-7; D is unclear. This CDR3 is 11 amino acids long. Germline-derived CDR1 and CDR2 are MNHNS and SASEGT. CDR3 loop: CASSQTYERYF. CDR3 bases: TGTGCCAGCAGCCAGACCTACGAGCGGTACTTC.

This chain uses TRBV7-6 with TRBJ2-1; 9 bases match TRBD1. Trimming at V came to 5 bases and at J to 9 bases, leaving 8 bases not matched to a gene. Germline V gene sequence: CDR1 SGHVS, CDR2 FNYEAQ. This CDR3 region has 14 residues. The CDR3 spells CASSLTGGRGEQFF. The DNA for the CDR3 is TGTGCCAGCAGCCTGACAGGGGGTAGGGGTGAGCAGTTCTTC. The full variable domain, rest sourced from reference TRBV7-6 and TRBJ2-1, is GAGVSQSPRYKVTKRGQDVALRCDPISGHVSLYWYRQALGQGPEFLTYFNYEAQQDKSGLPNDRFSAERPEGSISTLTIQRTEQRDSAMYRCASSLTGGRGEQFFGPGTRLTVL.

This clonotype was recorded at least ten times. The V and J genes are TRBV14 and TRBJ1-6; the D gene is possibly TRBD1 (5 bases). With 1 base removed from V and 8 bases from J, the gap between germline ends came to 12 bases. Germline V gene data show CDR1 as SGHDN and CDR2 as FVKESK. The CDR3 has 15 residues. The CDR3 reads CASSQGGLWYSPLHF. DNA of the CDR3: TGTGCCAGCAGCCAAGGGGGGTTGTGGTATTCACCCCTCCACTTT.

CDR3 in DNA: TGTGCCAGCAGCCTTACCGGGACAGGGACTGAAGCTTTCTTT. Translation: CASSLTGTGTEAFF. The chain has TRBV3-1 and TRBJ1-1; 9 bases line up with TRBD1. The germline V gene has CDR1 LGHDT and CDR2 YNNKEL (reference sequence). This CDR3 is 14 amino acids long. Germline trimming cut 4 bases from V and 5 bases from J; bases unmatched to any gene: 5.

In its sample, this clonotype was seen many times. The chain recombines TRBV6-1 with TRBJ2-7; D is uncertain. The CDR3 covers 11 residues. Germline values: CDR1 MNHNS, CDR2 SASEGT. Between the trimmed V and J ends, which lost 6 bases and 3 bases, there was a span of 6 bases. In nucleotides, the CDR3 is TGTGCCAGCAGGACCATCTACGAGCAGTACTTC. This codes for CASRTIYEQYF.

This chain uses TRBV9 with TRBJ1-1; D call uncertain. The CDR3 extends over 15 amino acids. Germline assignment: CDR1 SGDLS and CDR2 YYNGEE. V lost 0 bases to trimming and J lost 10 bases, with 19 bases between them. The CDR3 is CASSVVPGPASRAFF. The CDR3 DNA follows: TGTGCCAGCAGCGTAGTGCCAGGTCCGGCGTCTAGAGCTTTCTTT.

Ten or more counts support this clonotype. The rearrangement uses TRBV12-3 or TRBV12-4 and TRBJ1-3, with TRBD1 matching over 8 bases. The CDR3 spans 15 residues. J was trimmed by 7 bases and V by 5 bases; bases with no gene match: 10. The CDR3 loop reads CASSPQGAVSNTIYF. CDR3 coding DNA: TGTGCCAGCAGTCCCCAGGGGGCCGTTAGTAACACCATATATTTT.

In its sample, this clonotype was seen many times. The genes are TRBV7-6 and TRBJ2-7; TRBD1 might be the D (6 bases). Germline lookup yields CDR1 SGHVS and CDR2 FNYEAQ. V was clipped by 5 bases and J by 3 bases, with 14 bases between them. The CDR3 has 14 amino acids. CDR3 protein: CASSPGHHLYEQYF. CDR3 nucleotide sequence: TGTGCCAGCAGCCCGGGACACCACCTCTACGAGCAGTACTTC.